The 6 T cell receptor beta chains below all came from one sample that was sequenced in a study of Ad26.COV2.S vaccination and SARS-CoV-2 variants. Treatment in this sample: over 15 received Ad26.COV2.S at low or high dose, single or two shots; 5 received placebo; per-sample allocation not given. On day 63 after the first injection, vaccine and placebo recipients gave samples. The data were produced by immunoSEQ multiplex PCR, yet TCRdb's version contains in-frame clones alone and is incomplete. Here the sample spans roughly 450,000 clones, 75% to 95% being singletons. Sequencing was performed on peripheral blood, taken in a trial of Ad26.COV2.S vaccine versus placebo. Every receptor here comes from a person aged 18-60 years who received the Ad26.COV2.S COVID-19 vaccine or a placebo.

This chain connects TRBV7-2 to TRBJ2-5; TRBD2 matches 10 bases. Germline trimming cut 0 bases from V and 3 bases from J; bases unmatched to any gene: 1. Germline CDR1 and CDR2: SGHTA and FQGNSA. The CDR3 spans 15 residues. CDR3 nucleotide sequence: TGTGCCAGCAGCTTAGCCGGGACTAGCGAAGAGACCCAGTACTTC. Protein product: CASSLAGTSEETQYF.

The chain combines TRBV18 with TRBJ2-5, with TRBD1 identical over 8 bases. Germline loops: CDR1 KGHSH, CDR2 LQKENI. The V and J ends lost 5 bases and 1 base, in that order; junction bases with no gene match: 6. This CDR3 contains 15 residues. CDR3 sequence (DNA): TGTGCCAGCTCATACACAGGGGGGTCCCAAGAGACCCAGTACTTC. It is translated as CASSYTGGSQETQYF.

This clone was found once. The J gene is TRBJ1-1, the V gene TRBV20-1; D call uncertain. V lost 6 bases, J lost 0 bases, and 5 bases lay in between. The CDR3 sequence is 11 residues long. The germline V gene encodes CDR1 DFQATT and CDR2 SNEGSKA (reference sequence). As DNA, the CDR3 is TGCAGTGCCCTGGTGAACACTGAAGCTTTCTTT. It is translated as CSALVNTEAFF.

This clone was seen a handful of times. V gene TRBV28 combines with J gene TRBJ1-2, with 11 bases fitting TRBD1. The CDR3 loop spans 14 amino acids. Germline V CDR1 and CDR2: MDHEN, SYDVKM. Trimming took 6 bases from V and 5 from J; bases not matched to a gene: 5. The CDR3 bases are TGTGCCAGCAGCCCCGGACAGGGGGCGTATGGCTACACCTTC. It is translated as CASSPGQGAYGYTF.

The DNA of the CDR3 is TGCGCCAGCAGCTTGGGGAGGCAAGAGACCCAGTACTTC. This gives the protein CASSLGRQETQYF. V usage is TRBV5-1 and J usage is TRBJ2-5; tentative D call: TRBD2 (5 bases). Trimming left V 0 bases short and J 2 bases short, with 5 bases between. Germline lookup yields CDR1 SGHRS and CDR2 YFSETQ. The CDR3 is 13 amino acids.

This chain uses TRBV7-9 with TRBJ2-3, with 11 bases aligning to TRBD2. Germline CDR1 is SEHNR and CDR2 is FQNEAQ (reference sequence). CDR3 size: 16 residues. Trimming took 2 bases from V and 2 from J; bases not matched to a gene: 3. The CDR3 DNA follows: TGTGCCAGCAGCTTACCTAGCGGGAGGACCACAGATACGCAGTATTTT. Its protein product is CASSLPSGRTTDTQYF. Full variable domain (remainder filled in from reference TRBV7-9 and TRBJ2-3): DTGVSQNPRHKITKRGQNVTFRCDPISEHNRLYWYRQTLGQGPEFLTYFQNEAQLEKSRLLSDRFSAERPKGSFSTLEIQRTEQGDSAMYLCASSLPSGRTTDTQYFGPGTRLTVL.